A single sample gave rise to the 8 T cell receptor beta chains below, sequenced in a study of T cells and Merkel cell carcinoma outcomes. Libraries were prepared by immunoSEQ multiplex PCR; TCRdb keeps only in-frame clonotypes and omits some of them. The data show 320 or so clones, about 94% seen once. Sequencing was done on a sample of tumor tissue from Merkel cell carcinoma. These receptors were obtained from a human donor with Merkel cell carcinoma.

The J gene is TRBJ1-2, the V gene TRBV4-3, with 7 nucleotides matching TRBD1. The CDR3 consists of 14 residues. J lost 1 base, V lost 5 bases, and 4 bases had no gene match. The germline gives CDR1 LGHNA, CDR2 YSLEER. CDR3 nucleotides: TGCGCCAGCAGCTCCAGGGGGTTTAACTATGGCTACACCTTC. It encodes CASSSRGFNYGYTF.

DNA for the CDR3: TGTGCCAGCTCACAGGGGGGTGGCTCCTACGAGCAGTACTTC. This codes for CASSQGGGSYEQYF. This chain joins TRBV18 and TRBJ2-7, with D perhaps TRBD1 or TRBD2 (6 bases each). The V and J ends lost 4 bases and 0 bases respectively, with 10 bases between them. This CDR3 has 14 residues. Germline assignment: CDR1 KGHSH and CDR2 LQKENI.

This clone was seen once. The rearrangement uses TRBV5-8 and TRBJ1-2, with D unresolved. The CDR3 is 19 amino acids. CDR1 is SGHTS and CDR2 is YDEGEE in the germline V gene. The V gene lost 0 bases and the J gene lost 5 bases, with 26 bases spanning the gap. The chain's CDR3 is CASSLAPGSAGHLIYGYTF. CDR3 sequence (DNA): TGTGCCAGCAGCTTGGCCCCGGGTAGCGCAGGCCACCTCATTTATGGCTACACCTTC.

The chain carries TRBV15 and TRBJ2-7, with 7 bases matching TRBD2. CDR1 is LNHNV, CDR2 YYDKDF, per germline (reference sequence). The CDR3 is 14 residues long. V lost 5 bases, J lost 3 bases, and 7 bases stayed unmatched. The CDR3 protein is CATSRSGTNYEQYF. The DNA of the CDR3 is TGTGCCACCAGCCGTTCCGGGACTAACTACGAGCAGTACTTC.

This chain links TRBV27 with TRBJ2-1, with D hard to call. The CDR3 runs to 13 residues. Deletions cut 8 bases from V and 5 bases from J, with 13 bases between. Germline V lookup: CDR1 MNHEY, CDR2 SMNVEV (reference sequence). CDR3 residues: CASALYRDNEQFF. The CDR3 DNA reads TGTGCCAGCGCCCTCTATAGGGACAATGAGCAGTTCTTC.

V and J are TRBV18 and TRBJ2-2; TRBD2 might be the D (5 bases). The CDR3 is 13 residues long. V was trimmed by 7 bases and J by 6 bases, leaving 12 bases between them. Germline V gene sequence: CDR1 KGHSH, CDR2 LQKENI. This chain's CDR3 is CASLRTPAGELFF. CDR3 coding DNA: TGTGCCAGCTTAAGGACTCCGGCCGGGGAGCTGTTTTTT.

The J gene is TRBJ1-3, the V gene TRBV6-5, with D unclear. Germline-derived CDR1 and CDR2 are MNHEY and SVGAGI. V was trimmed by 5 bases and J by 4 bases, leaving 12 bases between them. The CDR3 covers 14 residues. The DNA of the CDR3 is TGTGCCAGCAGTGGCCACACCTTGGGAAACACCATATATTTT. It yields the protein CASSGHTLGNTIYF.

The rearrangement links TRBV19 to TRBJ2-1, with 9 bases lining up with TRBD2. The V and J ends lost 1 base and 4 bases, in that order; junction bases with no gene match: 5. Germline V gene data show CDR1 as LNHDA and CDR2 as SQIVND (reference sequence). This CDR3 has 16 residues. The CDR3 bases are TGTGCCAGTAGTATAGGTCAGCTAGCGGGGTACAATGAGCAGTTCTTC. Protein: CASSIGQLAGYNEQFF.